The sequence of this T cell receptor beta chain was determined in a study of spatial heterogeneity in lung cancer (dated by TCRdb to about 2019). Concerning the study at large: Beta-chain transcripts were consistently detected in greater numbers than alpha-chain transcripts, which likely reflected higher beta-chain transcript abundance. In tumor regions, TCR transcript counts showed a strong correlation with a T cell transcriptional module score derived from matched bulk RNA-seq. In the raw uncorrected reads, each unique combination of TCR and UMI appeared more than ten times on average. TCR alpha and beta repertoires were quantitatively compared across multiple tumor regions, matched nontumor lung and blood in non-small cell lung cancer. Nonsynonymous mutation counts, determined by whole-exome sequencing of tumor tissue, were related to TCR repertoire features. At surgery, 200 or so tumor regions, around 68 matched nontumor lung samples and more than 55 PBMC samples were TCR-sequenced for both alpha and beta chains.

Reading the label with the study, this specimen's time point is: sample taken at primary tumor resection. Donors were 72 patients with early-stage, untreated non-small cell lung cancer from the lung TRACERx cohort. Without any cell sorting, TCR sequencing was performed on whole RNA extracted either from tumor and nontumor lung tissue or from cryopreserved PBMC samples. A patient was chosen for TCR sequencing only when enough RNA was available from at least two tumor regions. A lung pathologist reviewed the tumor and adjacent nontumor lung specimens before the specimens were selected. The germline V gene (reference sequence) gives CDR1 as LGHDT and CDR2 as YNNKEL. The V end loses 0 bases and the J end loses 3 bases, and a stretch of 9 bases separates them. The CDR3 measures 15 amino acids from cysteine to phenylalanine. Kept here is only the CDR3 DNA, which spans 45 bases and is read in frame from base 1.

The receptor library was made with 5' RACE. Data came from a NextSeq 500. To allow correction of PCR and sequencing errors, the TCR library protocol tagged every TCR cDNA molecule with a unique molecular identifier. The paper's processing steps were these. Decombinator tools were used for TCR identification, UMI-based error correction and CDR3 extraction. Expanded TCRs were defined as those above a frequency of 2 per 1,000, corresponding to the top 1% of the tumor frequency distribution. Expanded tumor TCRs were classed as regional if statistically deemed absent (corrected P<0.05) from at least one tumor region, otherwise ubiquitous. Renyi diversity was calculated using the R vegan package after each repertoire was subsampled 100 times to 5,000 TCRs. To build CDR3 similarity networks, amino acid triplet string-kernel similarity was used, and CDR3s were connected when their pairwise similarity was above 0.82. Starting from the raw public reads, TCRdb applied fastp trimming at Q25, assembled clones with MiXCR and retained in-frame beta chains. Every CDR3 protein is listed once, alongside the most common genes and DNA of its rows. The V and J calls and clone size come from TCRdb's table, not from the authors' own analysis. The sample has 2,500 to 3,500 distinct CDR3 sequences on record, roughly 7% of them singletons. The ten largest make up around 9.9% of the sample.

This clonotype is regarded as medium-sized (0.01 to 0.1%). Its antigen is not yet known. Base qualities are not at hand, and no much larger clone is one base apart. Findings and caveats that apply to the study as a whole: The count of ubiquitous expanded TCRs correlated with the count of ubiquitous nonsynonymous mutations, and the count of regional expanded TCRs correlated with the count of regional nonsynonymous mutations. TCR-seq was estimated to cover only approximately 6.6% of tumor T cells for alpha chains and roughly 12% for beta chains. The tumor nonsynonymous mutation count correlated with the number of expanded alpha and beta TCRs within the tumor. Additional single-cell paired TCR alpha and beta sequencing was considered necessary to confirm, at a functional level, the hypothesis that regional TCRs recognize regional mutations.

The TCR originated in a female donor with early-stage non-small cell lung cancer. The sequencing used lung tumor tissue, collected at surgery. In this chain, TRBV3-1 is recombined with TRBJ1-5, with no reliable assignment of the D segment. CDR3 reads: CASSQDGGSNQPQHF. The sequence in DNA is TGTGCCAGCAGCCAAGACGGCGGATCCAATCAGCCCCAGCATTTT.